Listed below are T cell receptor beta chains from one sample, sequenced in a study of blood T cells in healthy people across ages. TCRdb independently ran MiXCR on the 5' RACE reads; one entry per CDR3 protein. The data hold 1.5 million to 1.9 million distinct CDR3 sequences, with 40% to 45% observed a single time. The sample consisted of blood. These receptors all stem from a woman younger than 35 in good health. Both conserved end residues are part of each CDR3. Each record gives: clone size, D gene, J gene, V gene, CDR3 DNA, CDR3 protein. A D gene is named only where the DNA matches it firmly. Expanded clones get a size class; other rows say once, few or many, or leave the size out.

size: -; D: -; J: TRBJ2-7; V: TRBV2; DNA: TGTGCCAGCGGGCCGTTCGAGCAGTACTTC; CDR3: CASGPFEQYF
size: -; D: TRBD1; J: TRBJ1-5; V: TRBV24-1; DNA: TGTGCCACCAGTGAACCCCACAGGGGAGGTGATCAGCCCCAGCATTTT; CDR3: CATSEPHRGGDQPQHF
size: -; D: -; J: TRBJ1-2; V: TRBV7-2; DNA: TGTGCCAGCAGCCAAAACTCGGCGGCGCTCTATGACTACACCTTC; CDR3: CASSQNSAALYDYTF
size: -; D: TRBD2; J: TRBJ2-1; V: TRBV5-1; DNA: TGCGCCAGCAGCACACACCGCCTAGCGGGGGGATACAATGAGCAGTTCTTC; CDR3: CASSTHRLAGGYNEQFF
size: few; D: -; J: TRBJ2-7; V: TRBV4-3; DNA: TGCGCCAGCAGCCAAGAGTGGAGCAACTACGAGCAGTACTTC; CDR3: CASSQEWSNYEQYF
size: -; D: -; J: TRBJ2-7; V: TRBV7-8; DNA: TGTGCCAGCAGTTCGGGCATGGACTACGAGCAGTACTTC; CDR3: CASSSGMDYEQYF
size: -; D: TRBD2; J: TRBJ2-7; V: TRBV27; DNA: TGTGCCAGCAGTTTAACCGGAACTAGCGTCCTCTCCTCCTACAATGAGCAGTACTTC; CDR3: CASSLTGTSVLSSYNEQYF
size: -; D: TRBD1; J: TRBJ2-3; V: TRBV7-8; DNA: TGTGCCAGCAGACCTCACAGGGGGAGAACAGATACGCAGTATTTT; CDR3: CASRPHRGRTDTQYF
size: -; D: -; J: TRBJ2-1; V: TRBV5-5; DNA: TGTGCCAGCAGCGTGGTTGTAATCGGGGATAAGTTCTTC; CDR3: CASSVVVIGDKFF
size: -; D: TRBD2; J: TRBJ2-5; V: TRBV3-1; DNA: TGTGCCAGCAGCGTAAACCCGACTAGCGGGCAAGAGACCCAGTACTTC; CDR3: CASSVNPTSGQETQYF
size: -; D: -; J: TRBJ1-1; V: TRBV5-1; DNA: TGCGCCAGCAGCTTGGTTGAGCGGGGGATGAACACTGAAGCTTTCTTT; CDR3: CASSLVERGMNTEAFF
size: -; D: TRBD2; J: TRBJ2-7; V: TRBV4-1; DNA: TGCGCCAGCAGCCAAGAATTAGCGGGGGGGACCCTAATGCCCTACGAGCAGTACTTC; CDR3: CASSQELAGGTLMPYEQYF
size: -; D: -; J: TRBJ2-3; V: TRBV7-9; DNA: TGTGCCAGCAGCCCAGAGCGCAGGGGCAGGGATACGCAGTATTTT; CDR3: CASSPERRGRDTQYF
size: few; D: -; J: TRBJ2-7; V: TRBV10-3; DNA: TGTGCCATCAGTGACGCGGTTCGGTACGAGCAGTACTTC; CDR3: CAISDAVRYEQYF
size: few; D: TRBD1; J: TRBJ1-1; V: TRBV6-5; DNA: TGTGCCAGCAGCCGGGGACAGGGACGGGCTTTCTTT; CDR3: CASSRGQGRAFF
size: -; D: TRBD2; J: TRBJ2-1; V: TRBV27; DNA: TGTGCCAGCAGTTTAACTAGCGGGGGGTGGTTTGAGCAGTTCTTC; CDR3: CASSLTSGGWFEQFF
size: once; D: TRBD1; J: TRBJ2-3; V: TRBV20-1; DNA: TGCAGTGCTATGGGACAGCGCTTGGGAGATACGCAGTATTTT; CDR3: CSAMGQRLGDTQYF
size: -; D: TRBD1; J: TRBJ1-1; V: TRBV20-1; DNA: TGCAGTGCTCGACAGGGGGCAGGGACTGAAGCTTTCTTT; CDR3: CSARQGAGTEAFF
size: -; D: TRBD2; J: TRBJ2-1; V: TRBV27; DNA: TGTGCCAGCAGTTTAGGCGGACTAGCGGGACGGGGGGCCTTCCAAGAGACCCAGTTCTTC; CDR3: CASSLGGLAGRGAFQETQFF
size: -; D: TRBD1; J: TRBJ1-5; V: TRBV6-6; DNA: TGTGCCAGCAGTTCAGGACAGGGGGCTGGTCAGCCCCAGCATTTT; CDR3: CASSSGQGAGQPQHF
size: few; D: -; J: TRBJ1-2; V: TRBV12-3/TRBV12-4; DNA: TGTGCCAGCAGTTTAGCGCCGGGGGGCTACACCTTC; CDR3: CASSLAPGGYTF
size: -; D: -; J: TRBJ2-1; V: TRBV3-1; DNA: TGTGCCAGCAGCCAAGACCCGGGACTTGACTACAATGAGCAGTTCTTC; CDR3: CASSQDPGLDYNEQFF
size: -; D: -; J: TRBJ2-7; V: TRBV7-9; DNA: TGTGCCAGCAGCTTAGGGGATCGGGTTGGGGATGAGCAGTACTTC; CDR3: CASSLGDRVGDEQYF
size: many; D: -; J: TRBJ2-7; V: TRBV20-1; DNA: TGCAGTGCTAGGGATTCTGGACCTGGTCCGTACTTC; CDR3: CSARDSGPGPYF
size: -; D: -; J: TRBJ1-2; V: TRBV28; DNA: TGTGCCAGCAGAGCAACATCGGACTATGGCTACACCTTC; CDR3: CASRATSDYGYTF
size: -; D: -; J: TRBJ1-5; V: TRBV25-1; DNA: TGTGCCAGCAGTGATAAGTATGGGGCGAGCAATCAGCCCCAGCATTTT; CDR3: CASSDKYGASNQPQHF
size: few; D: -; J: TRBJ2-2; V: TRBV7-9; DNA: TGTGCCAGCAGCCCAGTGAGTGGGCCCCCGAACACCGGGGAGCTGTTTTTT; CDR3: CASSPVSGPPNTGELFF
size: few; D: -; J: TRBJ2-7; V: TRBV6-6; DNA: TGTGCCAGCAGTTACACGTGGGAGCAGTACTTC; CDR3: CASSYTWEQYF
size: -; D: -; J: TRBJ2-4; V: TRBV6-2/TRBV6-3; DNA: TGTGCCAGCAGCAAGAGGGCCAAAAACATTCAGTACTTC; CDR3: CASSKRAKNIQYF